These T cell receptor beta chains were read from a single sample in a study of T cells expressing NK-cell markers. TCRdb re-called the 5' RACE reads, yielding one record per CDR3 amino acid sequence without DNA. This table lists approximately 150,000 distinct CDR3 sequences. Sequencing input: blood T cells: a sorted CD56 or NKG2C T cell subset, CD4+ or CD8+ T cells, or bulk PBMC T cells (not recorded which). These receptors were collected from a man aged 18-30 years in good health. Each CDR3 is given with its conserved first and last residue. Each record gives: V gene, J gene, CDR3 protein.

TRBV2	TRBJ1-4	CAIIGPQGEKLFF
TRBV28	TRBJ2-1	CASSPGQQHNEQFF
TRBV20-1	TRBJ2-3	CSAFRDGSTDTQYF
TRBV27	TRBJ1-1	CASNGAGEPEAFF
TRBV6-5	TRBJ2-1	CASSYSSGSWDEQFF
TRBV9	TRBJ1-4	CASSSQGTKGEKLFF
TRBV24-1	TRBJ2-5	CATSDPTSDTQYF
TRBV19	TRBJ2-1	CASSIWWESTPDEQFF
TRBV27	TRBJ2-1	CAIGRTRHEQFF
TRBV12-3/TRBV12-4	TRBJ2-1	CASSPGTSGPGYNEQFF
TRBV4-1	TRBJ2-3	CASSQERALIDGDTQYF